The present TCR beta chain was sequenced within a study of identical twins. TCRdb reprocessed the 5' RACE reads via MiXCR and lists one record per CDR3 protein. The sample consists of over 200,000 distinct CDR3 sequences, 6.5% of them appearing once. CDR1 and CDR2 from the germline V gene are SGDLS and YYNGEE. CDR3 size: 14 residues. V shed 4 bases and J 1 base; nucleotides not matched to a gene: 4. This sample also appeared in a second study, on T cells expressing NK-cell markers. This second study notes: HCMV specificity of the expanded NKG2C+ T cell clones was not established.

J is TRBJ2-7 and V is TRBV9; 8 positions agree with TRBD1. Material for sequencing was CD8+ T cells sorted from blood. The clonotype comes from a woman aged 18-29 years in good health. The CDR3 sequence: CASSQGQVSYEQYF. The CDR3 coding sequence is TGTGCCAGCAGCCAGGGACAGGTGTCCTACGAGCAGTACTTC.